Following are 20 T cell receptor beta chains from one sample sequenced in a study of blood T cell repertoires in COVID-19. Profiling relied on immunoSEQ multiplex PCR, and the TCRdb table lists in-frame clones only, not all of them. The sample holds about 500,000 clones, about 91% seen once. The material sequenced was peripheral blood. The receptors stem from a man aged 18 to 30 with COVID-19, enrolled during active disease.

This chain joins TRBV25-1 and TRBJ2-1, with 7 bases aligning to TRBD1. The CDR3 is made up of 15 amino acids. Germline CDR1 and CDR2: MGHDK and SYGVNS. Trimming removed 5 bases from V and 7 bases from J; junction bases left unmatched: 11. CDR3 region: CASSYTAPRGNEQFF. DNA for the CDR3: TGTGCCAGCAGTTACACAGCCCCCAGGGGGAATGAGCAGTTCTTC.

This clone has a single count. The V call is TRBV7-9, the J call TRBJ1-1; TRBD1 aligns across 8 bases. The CDR3 contains 13 residues. V lost 9 bases, J lost 1 base, and 4 bases stayed unmatched. Germline CDR1 SEHNR, CDR2 FQNEAQ (reference sequence). CDR3 sequence (DNA): TGTGCCAGTGAAGACAGGGGGAACACTGAAGCTTTCTTT. It yields the protein CASEDRGNTEAFF. The whole variable domain, filled in from reference TRBV7-9 and TRBJ1-1, reads DTGVSQNPRHKITKRGQNVTFRCDPISEHNRLYWYRQTLGQGPEFLTYFQNEAQLEKSRLLSDRFSAERPKGSFSTLEIQRTEQGDSAMYLCASEDRGNTEAFFGQGTRLTVV.

The V call is TRBV11-3, the J call TRBJ2-5; a possible D gene is TRBD1 (6 bases). In germline, CDR1 is SGHNT, CDR2 YENEEA. This CDR3 is built from 15 residues. Trimming shortened V by 1 base and J by 5 bases, and 14 bases separated the two germline ends. CDR3 sequence: CASSLVTGFEETQYF. As DNA, the CDR3 is TGTGCCAGCAGCTTAGTTACAGGGTTCGAGGAGACCCAGTACTTC.

The chain has TRBV19 and TRBJ1-5, with 8 bases fitting TRBD1. The ends lost 2 bases at V and 7 bases at J; junction bases unmatched: 7. The CDR3 spans 15 residues. Germline V gives CDR1 LNHDA, CDR2 SQIVND (reference sequence). CDR3 sequence (DNA): TGTGCCAGTAGTATAACTCAGGGGGCGCGGCAGCCCCAGCATTTT. Protein product: CASSITQGARQPQHF.

The chain couples TRBV6-1 to TRBJ2-3; TRBD2 agrees at 9 bases. CDR1 is MNHNS, CDR2 SASEGT, per germline. The CDR3 sequence is 17 residues long. The V and J ends lost 0 bases and 5 bases, in that order; junction bases with no gene match: 9. The CDR3 coding sequence is TGTGCCAGCAGTGAAGCGCCGGTAGCGGGGGTTTTAGATACGCAGTATTTT. Protein product: CASSEAPVAGVLDTQYF.

The chain is built from TRBV2 and TRBJ1-5, with TRBD1 identical over 10 bases. Losses at the gene ends were 6 bases for V and 2 bases for J; bases not matched to a gene: 4. The CDR3 has 15 residues. Germline CDR1 is SNHLY and CDR2 is FYNNEI. CDR3 coding DNA: TGTGCCAGCAGGACCGGGACAGGGGGCAATCAGCCCCAGCATTTT. This encodes CASRTGTGGNQPQHF. The full variable domain, with the rest looked up from reference TRBV2 and TRBJ1-5, is EPEVTQTPSHQVTQMGQEVILRCVPISNHLYFYWYRQILGQKVEFLVSFYNNEISEKSEIFDDQFSVERPDGSNFTLKIRSTKLEDSAMYFCASRTGTGGNQPQHFGDGTRLSIL.

The chain joins TRBV10-3 to TRBJ2-7; tentative D call: TRBD1 (6 bases). Trimming pared 2 bases from V and 3 bases from J, leaving 17 bases between. CDR3 length: 16 amino acids. Germline V CDR1 and CDR2: ENHRY, SYGVKD. In DNA, the CDR3 is TGTGCCATCAGTGAGCCTACAGGGATGGCTGTCTACGAGCAGTACTTC. This translates into CAISEPTGMAVYEQYF.

The chain carries TRBV5-1 and TRBJ1-1, with D perhaps matching TRBD1 (6 bases). The V and J ends lost 4 bases and 6 bases respectively, with 16 bases between them. Per the germline V gene, CDR1 is SGHRS and CDR2 is YFSETQ. The CDR3 runs 14 residues. The CDR3 coding sequence is TGCGCCAGCAGCGAAACAGGGATTAGGGCTGAAGCTTTCTTT. Amino acid sequence: CASSETGIRAEAFF.

V is TRBV2 and J is TRBJ2-3; D gene ambiguous. The CDR3 is made up of 11 amino acids. V was cut by 4 bases and J by 4 bases, with 3 bases left in between. Per the germline V gene, CDR1 is SNHLY and CDR2 is FYNNEI. The CDR3, as DNA: TGTGCCAGCAGTGGAGCAGATACGCAGTATTTT. Protein: CASSGADTQYF.

The chain carries TRBV5-5 and TRBJ1-5; 7 positions agree with TRBD1. The germline V gene has CDR1 SGHKS and CDR2 YYEKEE (reference sequence). The CDR3 has 14 amino acids. The junction had 7 bases not matched to a gene; V was cut back by 5 bases and J by 5 bases. In DNA, the CDR3 is TGTGCCAGCAGTCCGGGGGACAGCCATCAGCCCCAGCATTTT. Its protein product is CASSPGDSHQPQHF.

The V call is TRBV6-2 or TRBV6-3, the J call TRBJ2-7; 10 nucleotides align to TRBD2. The CDR3 is 15 amino acids. Trimming took 5 bases from V and 2 from J; bases not matched to a gene: 6. Germline CDR1 reads MNHEY; CDR2 reads SVGEGT. In nucleotides, the CDR3 is TGTGCCAGCAGTAGCCCCACTAGCGGGGCCTACGAGCAGTACTTC. It encodes CASSSPTSGAYEQYF.

This chain connects TRBV13 to TRBJ2-7; 9 bases are shared with TRBD1. The CDR3 sequence is 15 residues long. V lost 3 bases to trimming and J lost 2 bases; unmatched junction nucleotides: 5. The germline CDR1 and CDR2 sequences are PRHDT and FYEKMQ (reference sequence). The CDR3 loop reads CASSLGGTGTYEQYF. The CDR3 nucleotides are TGTGCCAGCAGCTTGGGAGGGACAGGGACCTACGAGCAGTACTTC. The whole variable domain, remainder taken from reference TRBV13 and TRBJ2-7, is AAGVIQSPRHLIKEKRETATLKCYPIPRHDTVYWYQQGPGQDPQFLISFYEKMQSDKGSIPDRFSAQQFSDYHSELNMSSLELGDSALYFCASSLGGTGTYEQYFGPGTRLTVT.

This chain links TRBV7-9 with TRBJ1-1; no clear D gene. V lost 2 bases, J lost 4 bases, and 11 bases lay in between. Per the germline V gene, CDR1 is SEHNR and CDR2 is FQNEAQ (reference sequence). The CDR3 length is 14 residues. The CDR3 spells CASSLTETGTEAFF. The CDR3 nucleotides read TGTGCCAGCAGCTTAACCGAGACGGGCACTGAAGCTTTCTTT. The variable domain in full, completed from reference TRBV7-9 and TRBJ1-1, reads DTGVSQNPRHKITKRGQNVTFRCDPISEHNRLYWYRQTLGQGPEFLTYFQNEAQLEKSRLLSDRFSAERPKGSFSTLEIQRTEQGDSAMYLCASSLTETGTEAFFGQGTRLTVV.

V is TRBV6-5 and J is TRBJ2-2, with D hard to call. V was trimmed by 2 bases and J by 2 bases, leaving 12 bases between them. The germline V gene encodes CDR1 MNHEY and CDR2 SVGAGI. The CDR3 contains 16 residues. This CDR3 is CASSYRLQINTGELFF. The CDR3 DNA reads TGTGCCAGCAGTTACCGTTTACAGATAAACACCGGGGAGCTGTTTTTT.

V gene TRBV19 combines with J gene TRBJ2-2, with D unresolved. CDR1 is LNHDA, CDR2 SQIVND, per germline (reference sequence). V lost 5 bases and J 0 bases, leaving 4 bases between the germline ends. The CDR3 contains 13 residues. CDR3 in DNA: TGTGCCAGTAGTCCGGCGAACACCGGGGAGCTGTTTTTT. Translated, it gives CASSPANTGELFF.

The V gene is TRBV27, the J gene TRBJ1-5; possibly TRBD1 for D (5 bases). Germline CDR1 MNHEY, CDR2 SMNVEV (reference sequence). The CDR3 contains 16 residues. Trimming left V 2 bases short and J 0 bases short, with 11 bases between. The CDR3 DNA follows: TGTGCCAGCAGTTTAAGGGGATTTGGTAGCAATCAGCCCCAGCATTTT. Translation gives CASSLRGFGSNQPQHF.

The rearrangement joins TRBV24-1 to TRBJ2-1; 8 positions match TRBD2. After removal of 1 base from V and 0 bases from J, the junction contained 13 bases not matched to a gene. The germline V gene encodes CDR1 KGHDR and CDR2 SFDVKD. The length of the CDR3 is 20 residues. The CDR3 loop is CATSDFREGLVASSYNEQFF. The CDR3 region has the DNA TGTGCCACCAGTGATTTTAGAGAGGGACTAGTCGCAAGCTCCTACAATGAGCAGTTCTTC.

This chain uses TRBV7-2 with TRBJ2-5; 10 positions match TRBD1. Germline trimming cut 5 bases from V and 5 bases from J; bases unmatched to any gene: 8. The germline V gene encodes CDR1 SGHTA and CDR2 FQGNSA. CDR3 length equals 15 residues. The chain's CDR3 is CASSPGTGVRETQYF. The CDR3 DNA follows: TGTGCCAGCAGCCCCGGGACAGGGGTACGCGAGACCCAGTACTTC.

The table lists this clone with a few counts. The chain employs TRBV7-9 and TRBJ1-1; 7 nucleotides align to TRBD1. This CDR3 has 14 residues. Germline V lookup: CDR1 SEHNR, CDR2 FQNEAQ (reference sequence). V shed 3 bases and J 2 bases; nucleotides not matched to a gene: 3. CDR3 protein: CASSLNRGNTEAFF. The CDR3 DNA is TGTGCCAGCAGCTTGAACAGGGGAAACACTGAAGCTTTCTTT.

This clone was detected once. V is TRBV7-6 and J is TRBJ1-3, with no clear D. The CDR3 runs to 17 residues. In germline, CDR1 is SGHVS, CDR2 FNYEAQ. Trimming pared 6 bases from V and 0 bases from J, leaving 18 bases between. CDR3 nucleotides: TGTGCCAGCAGTTCCTCGGAGGAAACGAGCTCTGGAAACACCATATATTTT. Translating gives CASSSSEETSSGNTIYF.